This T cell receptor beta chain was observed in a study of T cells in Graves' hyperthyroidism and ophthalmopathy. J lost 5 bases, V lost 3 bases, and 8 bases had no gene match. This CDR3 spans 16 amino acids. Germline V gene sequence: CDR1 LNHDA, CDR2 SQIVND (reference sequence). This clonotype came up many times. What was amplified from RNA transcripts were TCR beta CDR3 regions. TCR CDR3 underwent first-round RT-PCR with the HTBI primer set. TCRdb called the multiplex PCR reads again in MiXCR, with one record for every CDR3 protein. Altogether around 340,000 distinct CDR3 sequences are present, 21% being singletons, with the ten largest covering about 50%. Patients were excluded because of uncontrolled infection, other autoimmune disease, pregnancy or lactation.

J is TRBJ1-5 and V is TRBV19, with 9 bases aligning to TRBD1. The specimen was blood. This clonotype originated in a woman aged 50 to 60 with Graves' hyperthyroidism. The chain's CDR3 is CASSMERGQGYQPQHF. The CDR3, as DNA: TGTGCCAGTAGTATGGAGCGGGGACAGGGCTATCAGCCCCAGCATTTT.